This T cell receptor beta chain was recorded in a study of control samples from healthy donors and cancer patients. The assay was immunoSEQ multiplex PCR, and TCRdb's table has in-frame clones only and misses some. The repertoire holds tens of thousands of clones, with almost 90% as singletons. The V end lost 4 bases, the J end lost 9 bases, and 22 bases lay between the germline ends. This CDR3 contains 15 residues. The V gene's germline CDR1 is LGHDT and CDR2 YNNKEL (reference sequence). The clonotype was recovered from a man in his fifties or sixties with head and neck cancer. The sequencing sample was made of PBMCs. The V call is TRBV3-1 (or the pseudogene TRBV3-2), the J call TRBJ2-7; TRBD2 is a possible D gene (5 bases). The CDR3 here is CASSRGPGYYEGQYF. CDR3 in DNA: TGTGCCAGCAGCCGAGGTCCGGGGTACTACGAAGGGCAGTACTTC.